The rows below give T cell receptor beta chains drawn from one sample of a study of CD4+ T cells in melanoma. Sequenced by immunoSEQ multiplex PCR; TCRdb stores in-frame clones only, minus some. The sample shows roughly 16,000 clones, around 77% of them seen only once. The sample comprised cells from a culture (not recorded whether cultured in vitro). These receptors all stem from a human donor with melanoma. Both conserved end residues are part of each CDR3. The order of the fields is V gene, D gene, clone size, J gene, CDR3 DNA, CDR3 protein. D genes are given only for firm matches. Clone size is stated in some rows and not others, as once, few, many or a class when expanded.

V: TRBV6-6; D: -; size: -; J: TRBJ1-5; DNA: TGTGCCAGCAAAGGGAGCAATCAGCCCCAGCATTTT; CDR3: CASKGSNQPQHF
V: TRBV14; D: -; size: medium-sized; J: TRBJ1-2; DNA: TGTGCCAGCAGCCAGACAGCCAACGGCTACACCTTC; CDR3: CASSQTANGYTF
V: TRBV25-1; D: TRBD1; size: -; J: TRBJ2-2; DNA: TGTGCCAGCAGTGAGTACACAGGGGTTCCTACCGGGGAGCTGTTTTTT; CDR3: CASSEYTGVPTGELFF
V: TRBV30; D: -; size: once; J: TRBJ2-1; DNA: TGTGCCTGGAGCTTTAATCTAAATTCCTACAATGAGCAGTTCTTC; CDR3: CAWSFNLNSYNEQFF
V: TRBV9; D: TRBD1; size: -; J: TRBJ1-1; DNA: TGTGCCAGCAGCATCGGGACAGGGACTGAAGCTTTCTTT; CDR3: CASSIGTGTEAFF
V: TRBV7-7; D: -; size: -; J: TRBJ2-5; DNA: TGTGCTAGCAGCTTCCAGCTCGCCGCCCAAGAGACCCAGTACTTC; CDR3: CASSFQLAAQETQYF
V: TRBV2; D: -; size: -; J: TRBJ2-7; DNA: TGTGCCAGCAGTGTGGACAGTTCCTACGAGCAGTACTTC; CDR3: CASSVDSSYEQYF
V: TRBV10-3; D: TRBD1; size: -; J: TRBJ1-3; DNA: TGTGCCATCAATGTTGAGTCTACAGGGGACCGCTCTGGAAACACCATATATTTT; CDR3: CAINVESTGDRSGNTIYF
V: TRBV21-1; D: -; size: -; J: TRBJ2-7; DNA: TGTGCCAGCAGCAAAACCATGGGCTACCCAAGGACACCGGCACACGAGCAGTACTTC; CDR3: CASSKTMGYPRTPAHEQYF
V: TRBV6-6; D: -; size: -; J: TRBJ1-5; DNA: TGTGCCAGCAGTCACAGGGATGGCCAGCCCCAGCATTTT; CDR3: CASSHRDGQPQHF
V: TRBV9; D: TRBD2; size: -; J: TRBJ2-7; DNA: TGTGCCAGCAGCGTAGATAGCGGGGGGTCATTTGAGCAGTACTTC; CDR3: CASSVDSGGSFEQYF
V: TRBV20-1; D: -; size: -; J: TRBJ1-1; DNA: TGCAGTGTTAGGAGGGCCACTGAAGCTTTCTTT; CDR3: CSVRRATEAFF
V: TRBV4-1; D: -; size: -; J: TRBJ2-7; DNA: TGCGCCAGCAGCCAAGGTGACGAGCAGTACTTC; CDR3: CASSQGDEQYF
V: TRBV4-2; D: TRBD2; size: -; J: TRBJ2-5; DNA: TGTGCCAGCAGCCAAGGCCCCTTTGGGTTAGCGGGGGGACCGGAGACCCAGTACTTC; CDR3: CASSQGPFGLAGGPETQYF
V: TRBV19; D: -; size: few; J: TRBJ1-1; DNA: TGTGCCAGTAACCCCGACTCGGGGCGTGAAGCTTTCTTT; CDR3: CASNPDSGREAFF
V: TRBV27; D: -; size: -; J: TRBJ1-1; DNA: TGTGCCAGCAGTTCCGTTCCCACCTGGGGAGAGTTTCATGAAGCTTTCTTT; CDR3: CASSSVPTWGEFHEAFF
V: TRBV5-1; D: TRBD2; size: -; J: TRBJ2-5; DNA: TGCGCCAGCAGCTCGACGGGGAGCGGGGCCACGGGGGGGTACCAAGAGACCCAGTACTTC; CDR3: CASSSTGSGATGGYQETQYF
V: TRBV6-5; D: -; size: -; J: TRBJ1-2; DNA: TGTGCCAGCAGTTACTCGACGGCTTATGGCTACACCTTC; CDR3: CASSYSTAYGYTF
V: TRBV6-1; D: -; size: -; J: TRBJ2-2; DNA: TGTGCCAGCAGTGAGGGGGCGCGGGCCACCGGGGAGCTGTTTTTT; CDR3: CASSEGARATGELFF
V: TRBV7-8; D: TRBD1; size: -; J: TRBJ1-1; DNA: TGTGCCAGCAGCTTTTCCGACAGGGGGCCCGTTGAAGCTTTCTTT; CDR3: CASSFSDRGPVEAFF
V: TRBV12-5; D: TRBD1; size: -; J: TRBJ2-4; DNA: TGTGCTAGTGGCTCGGGACAGGGAGAGAACATTCAGTACTTC; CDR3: CASGSGQGENIQYF
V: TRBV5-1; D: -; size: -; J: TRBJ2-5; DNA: TGCGCCAGCAGTTCCGATCGGGCGGAGACCCAGTACTTC; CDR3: CASSSDRAETQYF
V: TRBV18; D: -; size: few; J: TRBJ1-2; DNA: TGTGCCAGCTCACCACTACAGGGCTCTGGCTACACCTTC; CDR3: CASSPLQGSGYTF
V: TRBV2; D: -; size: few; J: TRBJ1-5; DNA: TGTGCCAGCAGTAGTGGAGGGGTTTCGGGTCAGCCCCAGCATTTT; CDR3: CASSSGGVSGQPQHF
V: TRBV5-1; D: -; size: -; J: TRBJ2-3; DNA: TGCGCCAGCAGCTTGGAGGGGGGACCAGATACGCAGTATTTT; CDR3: CASSLEGGPDTQYF
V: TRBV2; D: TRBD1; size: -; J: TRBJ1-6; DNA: TGTGCCAGCAAGCGGGACAGGGTTACCTATAATTCACCCCTCCACTTT; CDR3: CASKRDRVTYNSPLHF
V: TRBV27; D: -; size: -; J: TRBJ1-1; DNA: TGTGCCAGCAGTTTATACTCCAGATGGAACGCTGAAGCTTTCTTT; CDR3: CASSLYSRWNAEAFF
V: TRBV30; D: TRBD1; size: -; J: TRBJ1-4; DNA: TGTGCCTGGAGGGCCGGGACAGGGAATGAAAAACTGTTTTTT; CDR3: CAWRAGTGNEKLFF
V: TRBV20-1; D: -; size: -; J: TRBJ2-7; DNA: TGCAGTGCTAGGGACTACGAGCAGTACTTC; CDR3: CSARDYEQYF
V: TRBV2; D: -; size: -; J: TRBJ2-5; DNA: TGTGCCAGCAGTGAAGGGTTAAACCAAGAGACCCAGTACTTC; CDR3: CASSEGLNQETQYF
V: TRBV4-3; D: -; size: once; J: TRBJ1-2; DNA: TGCGCCAGCAGCCGGGAGGACAGCGCTAACTATGGCTACACCTTC; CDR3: CASSREDSANYGYTF
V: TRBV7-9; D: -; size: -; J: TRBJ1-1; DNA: TGTGCCAGCAGCTTAACGGGGGGGAAGACTGAAGCTTTCTTT; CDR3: CASSLTGGKTEAFF
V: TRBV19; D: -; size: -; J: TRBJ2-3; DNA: TGTGCCAGTAGTATCGCAGATACGCAGTATTTT; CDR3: CASSIADTQYF
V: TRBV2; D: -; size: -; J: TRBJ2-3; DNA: TGTGCCAGCAGCCCGACAGTAACAGATACGCAGTATTTT; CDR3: CASSPTVTDTQYF
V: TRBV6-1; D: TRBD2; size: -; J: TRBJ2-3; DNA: TGTGCCAGCAGTGCCCACGTTTATAGCGGGGGCGCAGATACGCAGTATTTT; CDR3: CASSAHVYSGGADTQYF
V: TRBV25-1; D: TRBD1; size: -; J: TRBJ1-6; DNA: TGTGCCAGCAGTGAAGTGGACAGGGTTAATTCACCCCTCCACTTT; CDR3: CASSEVDRVNSPLHF
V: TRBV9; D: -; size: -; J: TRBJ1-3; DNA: TGTGCCAGCAGCGTAGACAGCTCTGGAAACACCATATATTTT; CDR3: CASSVDSSGNTIYF
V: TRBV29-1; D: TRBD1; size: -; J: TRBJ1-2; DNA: TGCAGCGTTAGGACAGGTCTCCATGGCTACACCTTC; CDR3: CSVRTGLHGYTF
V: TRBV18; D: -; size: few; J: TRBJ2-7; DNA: TGTGCCAGCTCACCACGGGATCAACAGTCTGAGCAGTACTTC; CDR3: CASSPRDQQSEQYF